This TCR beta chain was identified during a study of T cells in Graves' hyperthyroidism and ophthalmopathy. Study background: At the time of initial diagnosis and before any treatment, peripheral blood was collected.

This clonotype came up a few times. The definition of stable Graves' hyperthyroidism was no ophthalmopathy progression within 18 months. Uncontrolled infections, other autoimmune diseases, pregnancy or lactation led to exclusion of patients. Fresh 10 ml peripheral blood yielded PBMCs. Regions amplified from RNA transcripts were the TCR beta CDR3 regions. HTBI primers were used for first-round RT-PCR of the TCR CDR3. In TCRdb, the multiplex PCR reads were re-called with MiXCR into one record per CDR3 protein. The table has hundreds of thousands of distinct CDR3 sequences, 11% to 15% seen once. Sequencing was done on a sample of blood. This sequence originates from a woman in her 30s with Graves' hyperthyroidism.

CDR3 amino acids: CASSRQGPYEQYF. CDR3 DNA: TGTGCCAGCAGTAGACAGGGGCCGTACGAGCAGTACTTC. This chain uses TRBV6-1 with TRBJ2-7, with 8 nucleotides matching TRBD1. The ends lost 5 bases at V and 4 bases at J; junction bases unmatched: 4. CDR3 length: 13 residues. Per the germline V gene, CDR1 is MNHNS and CDR2 is SASEGT.